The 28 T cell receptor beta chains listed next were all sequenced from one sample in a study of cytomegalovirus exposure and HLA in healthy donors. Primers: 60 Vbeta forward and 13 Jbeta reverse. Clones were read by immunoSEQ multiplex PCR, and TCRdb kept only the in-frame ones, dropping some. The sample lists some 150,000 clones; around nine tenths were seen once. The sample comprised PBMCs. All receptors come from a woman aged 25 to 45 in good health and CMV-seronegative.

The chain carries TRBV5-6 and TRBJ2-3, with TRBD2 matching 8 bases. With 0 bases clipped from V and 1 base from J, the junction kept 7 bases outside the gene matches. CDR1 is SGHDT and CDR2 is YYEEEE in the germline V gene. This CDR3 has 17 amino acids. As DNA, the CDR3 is TGTGCCAGCAGCTTGGCGACTAGCGAAGGAGGCACAGATACGCAGTATTTT. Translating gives CASSLATSEGGTDTQYF.

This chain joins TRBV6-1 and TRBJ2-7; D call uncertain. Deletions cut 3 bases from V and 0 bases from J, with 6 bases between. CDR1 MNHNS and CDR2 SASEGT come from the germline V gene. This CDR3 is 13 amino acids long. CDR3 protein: CASSDRPSYEQYF. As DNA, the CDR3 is TGTGCCAGCAGTGACAGGCCCTCCTACGAGCAGTACTTC.

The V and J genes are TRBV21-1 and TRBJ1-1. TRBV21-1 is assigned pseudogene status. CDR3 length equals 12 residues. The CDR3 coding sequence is TGTGCCATCATCTCGGGGGGCGCGCTGGCTTTCTTT. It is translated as CAIISGGALAFF.

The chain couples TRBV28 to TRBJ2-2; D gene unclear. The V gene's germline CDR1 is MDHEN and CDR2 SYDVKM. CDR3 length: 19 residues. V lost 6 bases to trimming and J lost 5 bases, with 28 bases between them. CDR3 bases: TGTGCCAGCAGAAAGAGACGGTTCCCCCCAACACTATGGACCGGGGAGCTGTTTTTT. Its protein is CASRKRRFPPTLWTGELFF. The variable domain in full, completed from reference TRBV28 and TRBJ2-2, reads DVKVTQSSRYLVKRTGEKVFLECVQDMDHENMFWYRQDPGLGLRLIYFSYDVKMKEKGDIPEGYSVSREKKERFSLILESASTNQTSMYLCASRKRRFPPTLWTGELFFGEGSRLTVL.

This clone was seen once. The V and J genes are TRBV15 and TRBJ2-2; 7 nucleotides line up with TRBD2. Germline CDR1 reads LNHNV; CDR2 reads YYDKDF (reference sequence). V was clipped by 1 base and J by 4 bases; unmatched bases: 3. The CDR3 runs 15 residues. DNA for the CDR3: TGTGCCACCAGCAGAGTCGGGGGGAGCACCGGGGAGCTGTTTTTT. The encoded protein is CATSRVGGSTGELFF.

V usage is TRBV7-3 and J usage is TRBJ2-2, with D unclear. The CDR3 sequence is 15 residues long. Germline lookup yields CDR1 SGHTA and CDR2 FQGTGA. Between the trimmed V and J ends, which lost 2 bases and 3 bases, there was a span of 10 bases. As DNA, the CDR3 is TGTGCCAGCAGCTTAGACCCCCGGGACACCGGGGAGCTGTTTTTT. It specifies CASSLDPRDTGELFF.

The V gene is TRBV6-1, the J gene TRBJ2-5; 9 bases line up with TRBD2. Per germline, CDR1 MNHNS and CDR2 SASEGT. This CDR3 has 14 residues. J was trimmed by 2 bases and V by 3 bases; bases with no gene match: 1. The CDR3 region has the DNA TGTGCCAGCAGTGACAGCGGGAGGCAAGAGACCCAGTACTTC. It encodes CASSDSGRQETQYF.

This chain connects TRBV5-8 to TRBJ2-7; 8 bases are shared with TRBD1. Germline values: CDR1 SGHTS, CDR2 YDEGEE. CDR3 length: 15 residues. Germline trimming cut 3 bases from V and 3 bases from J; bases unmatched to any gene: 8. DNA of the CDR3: TGTGCCAGCAGCTGGGGGGACAGGTTAGACTACGAGCAGTACTTC. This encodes CASSWGDRLDYEQYF.

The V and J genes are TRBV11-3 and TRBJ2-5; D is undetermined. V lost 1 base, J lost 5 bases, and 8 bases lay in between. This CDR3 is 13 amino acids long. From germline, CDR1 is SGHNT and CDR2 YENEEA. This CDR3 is CASSLASYETQYF. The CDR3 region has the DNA TGTGCCAGCAGCTTAGCCTCCTACGAGACCCAGTACTTC.

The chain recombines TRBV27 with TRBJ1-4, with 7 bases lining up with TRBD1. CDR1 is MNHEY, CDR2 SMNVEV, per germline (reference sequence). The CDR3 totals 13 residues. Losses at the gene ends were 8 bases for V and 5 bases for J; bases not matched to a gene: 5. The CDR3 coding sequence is TGTGCCAGCCCAAACAGGGGAAATGAAAAACTGTTTTTT. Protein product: CASPNRGNEKLFF.

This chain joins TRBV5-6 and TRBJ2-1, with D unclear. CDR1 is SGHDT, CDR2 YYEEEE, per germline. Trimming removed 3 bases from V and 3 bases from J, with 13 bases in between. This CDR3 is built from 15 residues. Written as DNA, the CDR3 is TGTGCCAGCAGCTCCCCTGAGGAGAGCTACAATGAGCAGTTCTTC. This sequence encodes CASSSPEESYNEQFF.

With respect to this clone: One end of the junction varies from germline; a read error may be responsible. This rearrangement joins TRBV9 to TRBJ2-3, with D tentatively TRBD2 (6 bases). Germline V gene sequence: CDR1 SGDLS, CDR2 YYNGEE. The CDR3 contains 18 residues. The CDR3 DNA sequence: TGTACCAGCAGCGTAAGGGGCTCGACGGGCGGGGCCACAGATACGCAGTATTTT. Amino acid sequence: CTSSVRGSTGGATDTQYF.

The DNA of the CDR3 is TGTGCCAGCAGTGAATTTAAGGGGGCGGGCGAGCAGTACTTC. It yields the protein CASSEFKGAGEQYF. V and J are TRBV25-1 and TRBJ2-5; 7 nucleotides line up with TRBD1. The DNA matches TRBJ2-7 better at its end, which makes the J call doubtful. The germline V gene has CDR1 MGHDK and CDR2 SYGVNS. CDR3 length equals 14 residues.

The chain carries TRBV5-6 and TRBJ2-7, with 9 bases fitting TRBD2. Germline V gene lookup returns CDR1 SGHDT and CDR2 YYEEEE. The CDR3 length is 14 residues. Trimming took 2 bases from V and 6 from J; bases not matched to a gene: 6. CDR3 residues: CASSLRGLASEQYF. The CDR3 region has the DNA TGTGCCAGCAGCTTACGGGGACTAGCTTCCGAGCAGTACTTC.

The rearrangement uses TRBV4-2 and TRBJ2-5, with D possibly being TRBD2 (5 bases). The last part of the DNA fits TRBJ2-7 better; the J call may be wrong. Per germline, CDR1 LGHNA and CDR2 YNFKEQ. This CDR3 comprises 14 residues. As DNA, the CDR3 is TGTGCCAGTAGTCTAGCTGTTTCGTCCTACGAGCAGTACTTC. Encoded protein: CASSLAVSSYEQYF.

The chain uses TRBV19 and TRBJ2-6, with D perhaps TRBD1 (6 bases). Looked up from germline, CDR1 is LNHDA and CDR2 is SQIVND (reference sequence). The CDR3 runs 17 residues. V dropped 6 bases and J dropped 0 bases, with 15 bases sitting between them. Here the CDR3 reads CASRSPGQSSGANVLTF. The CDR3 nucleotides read TGTGCCAGTAGATCGCCGGGACAAAGCTCTGGGGCCAACGTCCTGACTTTC.

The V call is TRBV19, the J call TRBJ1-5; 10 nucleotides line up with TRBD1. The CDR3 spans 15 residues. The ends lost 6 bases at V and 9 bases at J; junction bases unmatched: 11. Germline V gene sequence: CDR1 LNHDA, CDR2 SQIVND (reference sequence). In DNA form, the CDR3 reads TGTGCCAGTAGCCTCCGGGACAGGGGAAATGGGCCCCAGCATTTT. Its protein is CASSLRDRGNGPQHF.

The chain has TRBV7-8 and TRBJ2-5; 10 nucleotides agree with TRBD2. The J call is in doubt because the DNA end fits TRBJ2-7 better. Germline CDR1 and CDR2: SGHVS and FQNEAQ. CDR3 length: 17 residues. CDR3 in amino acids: CASSLAQTSGLNYEQYF. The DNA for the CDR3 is TGTGCCAGCAGCTTAGCGCAGACTAGCGGGCTTAACTACGAGCAGTACTTC.

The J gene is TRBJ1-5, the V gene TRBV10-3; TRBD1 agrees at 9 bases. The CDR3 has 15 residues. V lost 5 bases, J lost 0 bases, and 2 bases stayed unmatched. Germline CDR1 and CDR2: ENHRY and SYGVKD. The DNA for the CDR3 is TGTGCCATCAGTAGACAGGGGGATAGCAATCAGCCCCAGCATTTT. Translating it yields CAISRQGDSNQPQHF.

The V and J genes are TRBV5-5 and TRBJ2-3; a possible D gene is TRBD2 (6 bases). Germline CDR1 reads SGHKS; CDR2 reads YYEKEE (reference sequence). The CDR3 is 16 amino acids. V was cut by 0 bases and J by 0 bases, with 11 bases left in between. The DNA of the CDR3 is TGTGCCAGCAGCTTGGGTGTTGGGACTAGCACAGATACGCAGTATTTT. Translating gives CASSLGVGTSTDTQYF.

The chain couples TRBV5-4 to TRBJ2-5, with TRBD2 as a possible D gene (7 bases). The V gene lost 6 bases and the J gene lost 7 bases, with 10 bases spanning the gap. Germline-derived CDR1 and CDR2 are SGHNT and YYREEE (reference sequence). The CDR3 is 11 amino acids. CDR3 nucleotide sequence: TGTGCCAGCATTAGGGGGGGGACCCAGTACTTC. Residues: CASIRGGTQYF.

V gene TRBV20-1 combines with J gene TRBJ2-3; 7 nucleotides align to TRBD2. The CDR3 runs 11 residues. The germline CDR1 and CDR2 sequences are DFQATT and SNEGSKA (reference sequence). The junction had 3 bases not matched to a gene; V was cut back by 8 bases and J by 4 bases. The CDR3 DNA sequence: TGCAGTATTCTAGCGGCAGATACGCAGTATTTT. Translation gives CSILAADTQYF.

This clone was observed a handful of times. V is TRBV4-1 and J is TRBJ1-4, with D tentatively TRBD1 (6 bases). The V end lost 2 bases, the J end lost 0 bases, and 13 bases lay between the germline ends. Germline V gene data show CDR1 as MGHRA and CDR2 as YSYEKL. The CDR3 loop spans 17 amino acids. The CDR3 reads CASSQLSQGPTNEKLFF. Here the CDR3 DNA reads TGCGCCAGCAGCCAACTTTCACAGGGTCCAACTAATGAAAAACTGTTTTTT.

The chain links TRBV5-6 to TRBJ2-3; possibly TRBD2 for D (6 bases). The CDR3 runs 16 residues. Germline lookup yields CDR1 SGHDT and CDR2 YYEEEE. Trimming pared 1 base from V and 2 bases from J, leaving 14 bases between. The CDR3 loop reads CASSLYAGPSTDTQYF. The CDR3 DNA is TGTGCCAGCAGCTTGTATGCGGGACCCTCCACAGATACGCAGTATTTT.

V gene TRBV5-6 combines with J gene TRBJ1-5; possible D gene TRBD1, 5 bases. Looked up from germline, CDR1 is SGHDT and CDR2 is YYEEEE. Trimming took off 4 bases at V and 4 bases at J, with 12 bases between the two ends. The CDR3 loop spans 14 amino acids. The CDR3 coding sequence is TGTGCCAGCAGCCAGGGTCTACATAATCAGCCCCAGCATTTT. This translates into CASSQGLHNQPQHF.

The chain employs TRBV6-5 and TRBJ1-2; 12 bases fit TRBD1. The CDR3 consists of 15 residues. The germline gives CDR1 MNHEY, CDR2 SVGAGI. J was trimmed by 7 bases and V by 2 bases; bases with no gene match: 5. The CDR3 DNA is TGTGCCAGCAGTTACCGGGACAGGGGGCTGAGTGGCTACACCTTC. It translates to CASSYRDRGLSGYTF.

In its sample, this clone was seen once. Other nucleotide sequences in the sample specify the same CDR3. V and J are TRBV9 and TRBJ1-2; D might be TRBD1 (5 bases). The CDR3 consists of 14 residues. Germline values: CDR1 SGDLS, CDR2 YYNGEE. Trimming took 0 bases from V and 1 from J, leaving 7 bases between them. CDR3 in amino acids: CASSVGQGNYGYTF. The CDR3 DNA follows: TGTGCCAGCAGCGTAGGTCAGGGTAACTATGGCTACACCTTC.

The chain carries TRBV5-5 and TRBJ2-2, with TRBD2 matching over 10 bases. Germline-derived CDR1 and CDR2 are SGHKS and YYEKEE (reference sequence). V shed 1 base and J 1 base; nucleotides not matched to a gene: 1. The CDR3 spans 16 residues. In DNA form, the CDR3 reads TGTGCCAGCAGCTTGATAGCGGGGGGGAACACCGGGGAGCTGTTTTTT. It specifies CASSLIAGGNTGELFF.